This TCR beta chain was captured in a study of T cells after yellow fever vaccination. TCRdb independently ran MiXCR on the 5' RACE reads; one entry per CDR3 protein. The sample carries under 600,000 distinct CDR3 sequences, roughly a fifth recorded once. The starting material was PBMCs, obtained less than 25 days after the first yellow fever vaccination. The TCR originated in a man aged 18-30 years who received the YFV17D yellow fever vaccine.

CDR3 DNA sequence: TGTGCCAGCAGTTACGATCCGAGGCGGGGGGACGAGACCCAGTACTTC. Encoded protein: CASSYDPRRGDETQYF. The chain recombines TRBV6-2 or TRBV6-3 with TRBJ2-5; TRBD2 matches 8 bases. This CDR3 region has 16 residues. CDR1 and CDR2 (germline): MNHEY, SVGEGT. Trimming at V came to 2 bases and at J to 5 bases, leaving 10 bases not matched to a gene.